This TCR beta chain was recorded in a study of shared clonotypes between healthy human individuals. Study-wide findings and caveats: At large depth, rarefaction still showed sorted-subset sequencing to be incomplete.

This clone was found once. Antigen unknown. Donors were Caucasian adults residing in Nashville, Tennessee, USA. Splitting of CD4+ cells produced CD45RA+ naive and CD45RA-negative memory subsets. An even split of each subset's genomic DNA across several immunoSEQ plates was performed. Profiled with immunoSEQ multiplex PCR; TCRdb holds only in-frame clones, not every one. The profile shows over a million clones, around 97% of them singletons. V lost 8 bases, J lost 5 bases, and 8 bases stayed unmatched. Germline V gene lookup returns CDR1 SNHLY and CDR2 FYNNEI. This CDR3 comprises 13 residues. This chain uses TRBV2 with TRBJ1-1; 7 positions agree with TRBD1. The sample was naive CD4+ T cells sorted from blood. Subset here: CD45RA+ positively selected. This receptor was taken from a man aged 25-40 years in good health. Here the CDR3 reads CASVQGGETEAFF. DNA for the CDR3: TGTGCCAGCGTCCAAGGGGGCGAGACTGAAGCTTTCTTT.